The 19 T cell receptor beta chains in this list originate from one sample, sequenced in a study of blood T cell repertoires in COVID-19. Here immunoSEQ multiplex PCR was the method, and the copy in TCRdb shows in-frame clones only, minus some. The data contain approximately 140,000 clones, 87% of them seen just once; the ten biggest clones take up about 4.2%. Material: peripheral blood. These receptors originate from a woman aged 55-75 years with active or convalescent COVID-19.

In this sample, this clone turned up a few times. This chain's CDR3 is CAWSSYSNQPQHF. The CDR3, as DNA: TGTGCCTGGAGTAGCTATAGCAATCAGCCCCAGCATTTT. The chain is built from TRBV30 and TRBJ1-5; no definite D call. The CDR3 contains 13 residues. From germline, CDR1 is GTSNPN and CDR2 SVGIG (reference sequence). The V and J ends lost 2 bases and 0 bases respectively, with 5 bases between them.

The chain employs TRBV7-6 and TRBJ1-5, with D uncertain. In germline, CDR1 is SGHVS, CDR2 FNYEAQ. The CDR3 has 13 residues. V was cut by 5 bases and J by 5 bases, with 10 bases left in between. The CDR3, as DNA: TGTGCCAGCAGCCCGCGGGTAGATCAGCCCCAGCATTTT. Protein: CASSPRVDQPQHF.

The CDR3 DNA reads as TGTGCCAGCAGCGTAGTCCACAGTAGCACAGATACGCAGTATTTT. It codes for CASSVVHSSTDTQYF. The V gene is TRBV9, the J gene TRBJ2-3; D ambiguous. V lost 0 bases, J lost 0 bases, and 8 bases lay in between. Germline values: CDR1 SGDLS, CDR2 YYNGEE. This CDR3 spans 15 amino acids.

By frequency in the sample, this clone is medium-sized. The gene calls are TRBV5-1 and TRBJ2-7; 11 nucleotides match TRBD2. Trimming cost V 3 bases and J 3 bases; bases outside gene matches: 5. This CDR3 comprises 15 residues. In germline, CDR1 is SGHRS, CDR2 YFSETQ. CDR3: CASSSTSGGVYEQYF. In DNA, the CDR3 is TGCGCCAGCAGCTCAACTAGCGGGGGAGTCTACGAGCAGTACTTC. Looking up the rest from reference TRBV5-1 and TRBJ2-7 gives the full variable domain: KAGVTQTPRYLIKTRGQQVTLSCSPISGHRSVSWYQQTPGQGLQFLFEYFSETQRNKGNFPGRFSGRQFSNSRSEMNVSTLELGDSALYLCASSSTSGGVYEQYFGPGTRLTVT.

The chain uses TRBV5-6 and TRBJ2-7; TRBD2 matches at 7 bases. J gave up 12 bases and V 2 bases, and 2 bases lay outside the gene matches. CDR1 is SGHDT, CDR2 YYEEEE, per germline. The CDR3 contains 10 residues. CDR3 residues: CASSFSGRYF. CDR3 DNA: TGTGCCAGCAGCTTTAGCGGGCGGTACTTC.

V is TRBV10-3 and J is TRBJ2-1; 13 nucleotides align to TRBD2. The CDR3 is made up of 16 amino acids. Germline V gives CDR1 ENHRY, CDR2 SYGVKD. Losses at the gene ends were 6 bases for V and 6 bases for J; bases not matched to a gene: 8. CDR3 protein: CAISTSGGAGGNEQFF. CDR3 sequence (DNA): TGTGCCATCAGCACTAGCGGGGGGGCCGGGGGCAATGAGCAGTTCTTC.

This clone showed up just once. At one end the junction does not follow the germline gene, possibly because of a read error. For the CDR3, the DNA is TGTGCCAGCAGTGAGGCCAGGGGAGACTTTGACTTT. Translating it yields CASSEARGDFDF. V usage is TRBV2 and J usage is TRBJ1-1; a weak D match, TRBD1 (6 bases). Germline values: CDR1 SNHLY, CDR2 FYNNEI. This CDR3 spans 12 amino acids.

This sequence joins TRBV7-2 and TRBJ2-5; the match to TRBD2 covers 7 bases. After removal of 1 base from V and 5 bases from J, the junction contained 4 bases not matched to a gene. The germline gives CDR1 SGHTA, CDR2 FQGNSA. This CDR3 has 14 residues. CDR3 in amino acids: CASSLVWEGETQYF. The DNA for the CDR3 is TGTGCCAGCAGCTTAGTATGGGAGGGCGAGACCCAGTACTTC.

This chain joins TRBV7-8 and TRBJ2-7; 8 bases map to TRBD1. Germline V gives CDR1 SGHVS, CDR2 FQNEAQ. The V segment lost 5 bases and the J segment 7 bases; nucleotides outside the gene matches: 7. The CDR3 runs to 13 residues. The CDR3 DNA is TGTGCCAGCAGCAGGGACAGGACGGGGGAGCAGTACTTC. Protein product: CASSRDRTGEQYF.

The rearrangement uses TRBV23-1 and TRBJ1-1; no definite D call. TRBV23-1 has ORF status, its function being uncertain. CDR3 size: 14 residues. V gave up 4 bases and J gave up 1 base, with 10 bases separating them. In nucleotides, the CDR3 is TGCGCCAGCAGTCGGCGGGCCCCGAACACTGAAGCTTTCTTT. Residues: CASSRRAPNTEAFF.

The CDR3 loop is CASSETTGTEQFF. Here the CDR3 DNA reads TGTGCCAGCAGCGAAACCACAGGGACTGAGCAGTTCTTC. The chain is built from TRBV6-4 and TRBJ2-1; possibly TRBD1 for D (6 bases). V shed 6 bases and J shed 9 bases, with 15 bases lying between them. CDR1 MRHNA and CDR2 SNTAGT come from the germline V gene. The CDR3 runs 13 residues.

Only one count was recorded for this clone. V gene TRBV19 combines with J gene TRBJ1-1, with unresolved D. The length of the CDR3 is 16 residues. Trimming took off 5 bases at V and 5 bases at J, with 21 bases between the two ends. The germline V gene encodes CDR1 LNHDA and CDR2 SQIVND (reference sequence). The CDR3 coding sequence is TGTGCCAGTAGTGAACACAGTTGGGCGGGGAGGACTGAAGCTTTCTTT. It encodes CASSEHSWAGRTEAFF.

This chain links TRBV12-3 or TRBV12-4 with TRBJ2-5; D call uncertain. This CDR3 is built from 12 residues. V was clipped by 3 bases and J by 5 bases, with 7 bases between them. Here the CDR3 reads CASSFQAETQYF. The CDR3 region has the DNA TGTGCCAGCAGTTTCCAAGCCGAGACCCAGTACTTC.

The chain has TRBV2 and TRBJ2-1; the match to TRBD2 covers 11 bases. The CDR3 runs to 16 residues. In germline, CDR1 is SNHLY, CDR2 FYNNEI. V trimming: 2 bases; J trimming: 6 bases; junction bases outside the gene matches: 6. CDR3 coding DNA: TGTGCCAGCAGTGAACGGGTAGCGGGGGGGCTCAATGAGCAGTTCTTC. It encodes CASSERVAGGLNEQFF. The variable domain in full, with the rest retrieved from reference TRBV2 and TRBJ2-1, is EPEVTQTPSHQVTQMGQEVILRCVPISNHLYFYWYRQILGQKVEFLVSFYNNEISEKSEIFDDQFSVERPDGSNFTLKIRSTKLEDSAMYFCASSERVAGGLNEQFFGPGTRLTVL.

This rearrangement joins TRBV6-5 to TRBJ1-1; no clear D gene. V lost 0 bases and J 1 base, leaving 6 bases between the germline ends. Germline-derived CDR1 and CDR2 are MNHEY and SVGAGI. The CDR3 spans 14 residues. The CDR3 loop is CASSYSPRNTEAFF. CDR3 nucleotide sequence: TGTGCCAGCAGTTACTCTCCCAGGAACACTGAAGCTTTCTTT.

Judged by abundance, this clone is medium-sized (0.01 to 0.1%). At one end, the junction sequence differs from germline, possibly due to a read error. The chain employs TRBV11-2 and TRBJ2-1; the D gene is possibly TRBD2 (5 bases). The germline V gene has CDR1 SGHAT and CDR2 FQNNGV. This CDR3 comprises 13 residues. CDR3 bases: TGTGCCAGCAGCCCGGACTCCTTCAATGAGCAGTTCTTC. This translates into CASSPDSFNEQFF.

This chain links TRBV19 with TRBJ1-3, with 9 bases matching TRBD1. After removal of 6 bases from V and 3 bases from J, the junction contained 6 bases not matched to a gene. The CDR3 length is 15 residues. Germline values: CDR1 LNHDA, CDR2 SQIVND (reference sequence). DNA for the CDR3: TGTGCCAGTAGACCTCCGGGACAGGGTGGAAACACCATATATTTT. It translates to CASRPPGQGGNTIYF.

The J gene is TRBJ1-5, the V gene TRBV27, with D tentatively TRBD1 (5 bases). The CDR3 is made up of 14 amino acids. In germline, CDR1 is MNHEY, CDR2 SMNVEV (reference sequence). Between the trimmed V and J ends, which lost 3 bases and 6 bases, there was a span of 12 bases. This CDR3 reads CASSLSGGGQPQHF. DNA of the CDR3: TGTGCCAGCAGTTTGTCTGGGGGGGGTCAGCCCCAGCATTTT.

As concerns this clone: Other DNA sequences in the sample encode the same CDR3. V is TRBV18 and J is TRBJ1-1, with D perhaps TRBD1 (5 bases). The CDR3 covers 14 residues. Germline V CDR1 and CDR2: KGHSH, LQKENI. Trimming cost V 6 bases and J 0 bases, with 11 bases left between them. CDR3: CASSPRQMNTEAFF. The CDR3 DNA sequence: TGTGCCAGCTCCCCAAGACAGATGAACACTGAAGCTTTCTTT.